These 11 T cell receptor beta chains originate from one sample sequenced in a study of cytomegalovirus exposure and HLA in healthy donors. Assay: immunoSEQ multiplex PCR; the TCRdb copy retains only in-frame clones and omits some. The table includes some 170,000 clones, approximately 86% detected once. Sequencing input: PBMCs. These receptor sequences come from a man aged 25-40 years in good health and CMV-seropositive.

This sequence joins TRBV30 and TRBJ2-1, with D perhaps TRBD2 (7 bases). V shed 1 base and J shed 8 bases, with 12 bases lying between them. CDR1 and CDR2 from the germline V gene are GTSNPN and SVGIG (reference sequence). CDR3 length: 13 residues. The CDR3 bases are TGTGCCTGGAGTGCGGGGGGCGCGTATGAGCAGTTCTTC. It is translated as CAWSAGGAYEQFF.

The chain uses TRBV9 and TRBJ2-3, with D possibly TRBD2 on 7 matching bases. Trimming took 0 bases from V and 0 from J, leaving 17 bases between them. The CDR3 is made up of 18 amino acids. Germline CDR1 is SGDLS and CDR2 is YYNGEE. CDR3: CASSVEGVGGASTDTQYF. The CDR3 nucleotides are TGTGCCAGCAGCGTAGAGGGGGTGGGAGGGGCCAGCACAGATACGCAGTATTTT.

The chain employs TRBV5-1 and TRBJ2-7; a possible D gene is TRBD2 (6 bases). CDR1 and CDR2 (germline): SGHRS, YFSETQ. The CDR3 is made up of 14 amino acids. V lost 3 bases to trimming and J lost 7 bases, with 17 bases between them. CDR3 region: CASSSRDWGIEQYF. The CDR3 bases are TGCGCCAGCAGCTCCCGGGACTGGGGCATAGAGCAGTACTTC.

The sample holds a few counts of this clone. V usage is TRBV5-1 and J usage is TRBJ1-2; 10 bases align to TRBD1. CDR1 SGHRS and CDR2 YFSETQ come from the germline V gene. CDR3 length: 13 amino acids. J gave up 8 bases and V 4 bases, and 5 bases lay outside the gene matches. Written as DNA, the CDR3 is TGCGCCAGCAGCGGACAGGGGGAGCGAGGCTACACCTTC. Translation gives CASSGQGERGYTF.

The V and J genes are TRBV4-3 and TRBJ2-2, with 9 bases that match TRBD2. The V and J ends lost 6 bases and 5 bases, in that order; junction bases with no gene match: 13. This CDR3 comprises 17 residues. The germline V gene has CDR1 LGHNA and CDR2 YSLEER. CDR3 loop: CASRGRVERGETGELFF. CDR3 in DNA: TGCGCCAGCAGGGGGAGGGTGGAGCGGGGGGAGACCGGGGAGCTGTTTTTT.

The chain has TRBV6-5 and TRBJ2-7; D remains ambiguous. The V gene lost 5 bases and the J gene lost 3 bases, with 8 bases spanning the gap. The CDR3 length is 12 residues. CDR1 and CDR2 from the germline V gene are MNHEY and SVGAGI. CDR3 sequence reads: CASSSQDYEQYF. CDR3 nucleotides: TGTGCCAGCAGTAGCCAAGACTACGAGCAGTACTTC.

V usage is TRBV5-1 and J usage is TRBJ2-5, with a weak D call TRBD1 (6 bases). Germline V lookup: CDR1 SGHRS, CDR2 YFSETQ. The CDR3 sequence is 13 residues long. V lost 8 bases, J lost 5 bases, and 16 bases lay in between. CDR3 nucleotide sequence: TGCGCCAGTAACGAACAGGGTACGGAGACCCAGTACTTC. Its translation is CASNEQGTETQYF. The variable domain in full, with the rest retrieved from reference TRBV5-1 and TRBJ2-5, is KAGVTQTPRYLIKTRGQQVTLSCSPISGHRSVSWYQQTPGQGLQFLFEYFSETQRNKGNFPGRFSGRQFSNSRSEMNVSTLELGDSALYLCASNEQGTETQYFGPGTRLLVL.

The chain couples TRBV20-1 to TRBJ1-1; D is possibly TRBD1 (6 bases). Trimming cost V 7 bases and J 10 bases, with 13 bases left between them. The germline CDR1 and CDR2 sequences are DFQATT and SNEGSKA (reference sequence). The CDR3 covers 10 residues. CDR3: CSVPGTRAFF. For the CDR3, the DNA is TGCAGTGTTCCCGGGACAAGAGCTTTCTTT.

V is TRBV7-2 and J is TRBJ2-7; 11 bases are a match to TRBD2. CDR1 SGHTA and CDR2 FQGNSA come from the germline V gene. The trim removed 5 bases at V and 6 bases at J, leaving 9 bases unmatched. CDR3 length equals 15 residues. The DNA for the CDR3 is TGTGCCAGCAGCGTCACTAGCGGGGGCCTCCCCGAGCAGTACTTC. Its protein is CASSVTSGGLPEQYF.

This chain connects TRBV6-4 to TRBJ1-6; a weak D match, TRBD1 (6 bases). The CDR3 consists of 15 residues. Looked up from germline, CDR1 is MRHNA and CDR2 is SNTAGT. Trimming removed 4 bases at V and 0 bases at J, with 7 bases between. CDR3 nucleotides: TGTGCCAGCAGTGCAGGGGCCTCCTATAATTCACCCCTCCACTTT. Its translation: CASSAGASYNSPLHF.

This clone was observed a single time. CDR3 coding DNA: TGTGCCAGCAGCTTAGAGGGGGTGGGGATATCACCCCTCCACTTT. Amino acid sequence: CASSLEGVGISPLHF. The gene calls are TRBV7-2 and TRBJ1-6, with TRBD1 as a possible D gene (6 bases). The V gene lost 1 base and the J gene lost 10 bases, with 14 bases spanning the gap. The CDR3 consists of 15 residues. In germline, CDR1 is SGHTA, CDR2 FQGNSA. The variable domain in full, with the rest retrieved from reference TRBV7-2 and TRBJ1-6, is GAGVSQSPSNKVTEKGKDVELRCDPISGHTALYWYRQSLGQGLEFLIYFQGNSAPDKSGLPSDRFSAERTGGSVSTLTIQRTQQEDSAVYLCASSLEGVGISPLHFGNGTRLTVT.